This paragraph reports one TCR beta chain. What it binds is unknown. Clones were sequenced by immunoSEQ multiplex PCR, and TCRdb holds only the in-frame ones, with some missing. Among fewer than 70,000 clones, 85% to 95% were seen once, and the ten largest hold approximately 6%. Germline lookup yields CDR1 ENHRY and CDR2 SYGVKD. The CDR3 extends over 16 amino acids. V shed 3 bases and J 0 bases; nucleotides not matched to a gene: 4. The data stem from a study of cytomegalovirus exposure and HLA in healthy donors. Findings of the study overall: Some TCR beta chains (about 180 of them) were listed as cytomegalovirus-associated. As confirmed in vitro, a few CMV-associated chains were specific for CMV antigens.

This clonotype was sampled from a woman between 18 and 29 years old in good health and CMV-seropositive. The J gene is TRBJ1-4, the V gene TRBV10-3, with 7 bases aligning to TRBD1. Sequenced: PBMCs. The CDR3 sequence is CAISDSTGPTNEKLFF. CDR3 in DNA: TGTGCCATCAGTGACTCGACAGGGCCAACTAATGAAAAACTGTTTTTT.